A selection of T cell receptor beta chains follows, all from one sample in a study of response to subunit inactivated influenza vaccine. TCRdb redid the calling of the RT-PCR reads with MiXCR, one entry per CDR3 protein. Altogether some 500,000 distinct CDR3 sequences are present, around 25% being singletons, with the ten largest covering 1.9%. Sequencing used CD4+ T cells sorted from PBMCs, obtained 4 to 6 days after vaccination. The receptor set was obtained from a man aged 45-60 years who received an inactivated influenza vaccine. Each CDR3 is given with its conserved first and last residue. The order of the fields is D gene, V gene, J gene, clone size, CDR3 DNA, CDR3 protein. A D gene is named only where the DNA matches it firmly. Where a row states a size, it is once, few, many or the class of an expanded clone; other rows omit it.

d_gene: .; v_gene: TRBV5-1; j_gene: TRBJ1-2; abundance: few; CDR3nt: TGCGCCAGCAGCTTTGGGCCTCAGGGACAAGGATATGGCTACACCTTC; CDR3aa: CASSFGPQGQGYGYTF
d_gene: TRBD2; v_gene: TRBV4-1; j_gene: TRBJ2-7; abundance: .; CDR3nt: TGCGCCAGCAGCCAAATAGAGCGGGGGAACGGATACGAGCAGTACTTC; CDR3aa: CASSQIERGNGYEQYF
d_gene: .; v_gene: TRBV20-1; j_gene: TRBJ2-4; abundance: .; CDR3nt: TGCAGTGCTGACCGGGATCTAGCCAAAAACATTCAGTACTTC; CDR3aa: CSADRDLAKNIQYF
d_gene: TRBD2; v_gene: TRBV28; j_gene: TRBJ2-1; abundance: .; CDR3nt: TGTGCCAGCAGGATCGGACTAGCGGGGGGGAACAATGAGCAGTTCTTC; CDR3aa: CASRIGLAGGNNEQFF
d_gene: .; v_gene: TRBV12-3/TRBV12-4; j_gene: TRBJ1-6; abundance: .; CDR3nt: TGTGCCAGCATAAGCGAAGGGGGAGGTAATTCACCCCTCCACTTT; CDR3aa: CASISEGGGNSPLHF
d_gene: TRBD2; v_gene: TRBV6-2/TRBV6-3; j_gene: TRBJ2-1; abundance: .; CDR3nt: TGTGCCAGCAACATAGGGATAGCGGGGGCTTCTGAGCAGTTCTTC; CDR3aa: CASNIGIAGASEQFF
d_gene: TRBD1; v_gene: TRBV20-1; j_gene: TRBJ2-3; abundance: .; CDR3nt: TGCAGTGCTAGGGACGGACAGGGAGGCCCAGATACGCAGTATTTT; CDR3aa: CSARDGQGGPDTQYF
d_gene: .; v_gene: TRBV15; j_gene: TRBJ2-1; abundance: .; CDR3nt: TGTGCCACCAGCATACTAGAGAGAGATCAAAATGAGCAGTTCTTC; CDR3aa: CATSILERDQNEQFF
d_gene: TRBD2; v_gene: TRBV4-1; j_gene: TRBJ2-1; abundance: .; CDR3nt: TGCGCCAGCAGCCAAGGCGGACTAGTGGCTGATGCGCAGTTCTTC; CDR3aa: CASSQGGLVADAQFF
d_gene: TRBD2; v_gene: TRBV3-1; j_gene: TRBJ2-1; abundance: .; CDR3nt: TGTGCCAGCAGCCAAGTGGCCGGGACTAGTGAGTTCTTC; CDR3aa: CASSQVAGTSEFF
d_gene: .; v_gene: TRBV12-3/TRBV12-4; j_gene: TRBJ2-7; abundance: many; CDR3nt: TGTGCCAGCGGGGACTACGAGCAGTACTTC; CDR3aa: CASGDYEQYF
d_gene: .; v_gene: TRBV7-9; j_gene: TRBJ2-2; abundance: few; CDR3nt: TGTGCCAGCAGCTTAAGTAGAGGGAGAGGCACCGGGGAGCTGTTTTTT; CDR3aa: CASSLSRGRGTGELFF
d_gene: .; v_gene: TRBV7-2; j_gene: TRBJ2-7; abundance: many; CDR3nt: TGTGCCAGCAGCCCCGGTGCGAGCGACGAGCAGTACTTC; CDR3aa: CASSPGASDEQYF
d_gene: TRBD2; v_gene: TRBV3-1; j_gene: TRBJ2-5; abundance: .; CDR3nt: TGTGCCAGCAGCCAAGATCTCCTAGCGGGGGGGCCCAGGTGTCACTTC; CDR3aa: CASSQDLLAGGPRCHF
d_gene: .; v_gene: TRBV12-3/TRBV12-4; j_gene: TRBJ2-1; abundance: few; CDR3nt: TGTGCCAGCAGTTTTTTGAGGAATGAGCAGTTCTTC; CDR3aa: CASSFLRNEQFF
d_gene: .; v_gene: TRBV10-3; j_gene: TRBJ2-7; abundance: many; CDR3nt: TGTGCCATCAGTGAGTCCGGGGGTCGCGAGCAGTACTTC; CDR3aa: CAISESGGREQYF
d_gene: TRBD1; v_gene: TRBV25-1; j_gene: TRBJ1-5; abundance: few; CDR3nt: TGTGCCAGCAGTTTGGGGACAGGAAACAATCAGCCCCAGCATTTT; CDR3aa: CASSLGTGNNQPQHF
d_gene: TRBD2; v_gene: TRBV20-1; j_gene: TRBJ2-7; abundance: .; CDR3nt: TGCAGTGCCGTCAAGCGGGAGTTCCCCTACGAGCAGTACTTC; CDR3aa: CSAVKREFPYEQYF
d_gene: .; v_gene: TRBV7-3; j_gene: TRBJ2-3; abundance: .; CDR3nt: TGTGCCAGCAGCACGGGGACCGCAAGCACAGATACGCAGTATTTT; CDR3aa: CASSTGTASTDTQYF
d_gene: TRBD2; v_gene: TRBV20-1; j_gene: TRBJ2-2; abundance: .; CDR3nt: TGCAGTGCTAGTACTAGCGGGAGGCACACCGGGGAGCTGTTTTTT; CDR3aa: CSASTSGRHTGELFF
d_gene: .; v_gene: TRBV5-1; j_gene: TRBJ2-3; abundance: few; CDR3nt: TGCGCCAGCAGCTTGGGGCCGGGGGCGGGCACAGATACGCAGTATTTT; CDR3aa: CASSLGPGAGTDTQYF
d_gene: .; v_gene: TRBV10-3; j_gene: TRBJ1-1; abundance: .; CDR3nt: TGTGCCATCAGTGAGTCGACGGGGGCGAACACTGAAGCTTTCTTT; CDR3aa: CAISESTGANTEAFF
d_gene: .; v_gene: TRBV6-4; j_gene: TRBJ1-4; abundance: .; CDR3nt: TGTGCCAGCAGTAACCAGATACCATCACCCTTTGCAACTAATGAAAAACTGTTTTTT; CDR3aa: CASSNQIPSPFATNEKLFF
d_gene: .; v_gene: TRBV11-2; j_gene: TRBJ2-5; abundance: .; CDR3nt: TGTGCCAGCAGCTTAGCTGCCCGAGGGGGGCGTGAAGAGACCCAGTACTTC; CDR3aa: CASSLAARGGREETQYF
d_gene: .; v_gene: TRBV20-1; j_gene: TRBJ2-5; abundance: .; CDR3nt: TGCAGTGCTTTGCCGCCTTCCCAAGCGGCCCAGTACTTC; CDR3aa: CSALPPSQAAQYF
d_gene: TRBD2; v_gene: TRBV20-1; j_gene: TRBJ2-1; abundance: .; CDR3nt: TGCAGTGCTAGTAGGGTGGGTAGCGGGAGCTCCTACAATGAGCAGTTCTTC; CDR3aa: CSASRVGSGSSYNEQFF
d_gene: .; v_gene: TRBV3-1; j_gene: TRBJ1-5; abundance: few; CDR3nt: TGTGCCAGCAGCCAGTATTCTGATCAGCCCCAGCATTTT; CDR3aa: CASSQYSDQPQHF
d_gene: .; v_gene: TRBV7-2; j_gene: TRBJ2-1; abundance: .; CDR3nt: TGTGCCAGCAGCCTAACTCCGGGCGTCGCCTACAATGAGCAGTTCTTC; CDR3aa: CASSLTPGVAYNEQFF
d_gene: .; v_gene: TRBV29-1; j_gene: TRBJ2-7; abundance: .; CDR3nt: TGCAGCGTTGCTTCTACATCCTACGAGCAGTACTTC; CDR3aa: CSVASTSYEQYF
d_gene: .; v_gene: TRBV20-1; j_gene: TRBJ1-2; abundance: few; CDR3nt: TGCAGTGCTAGGGGAGACAGCGTCTATGGCTACACCTTC; CDR3aa: CSARGDSVYGYTF
d_gene: .; v_gene: TRBV5-1; j_gene: TRBJ2-1; abundance: .; CDR3nt: TGCGCCAGCCGCTCGTCAGGGGCGAGCTCCTACAATGAGCAGTTCTTC; CDR3aa: CASRSSGASSYNEQFF
d_gene: TRBD1; v_gene: TRBV20-1; j_gene: TRBJ1-5; abundance: few; CDR3nt: TGCAGTGCCGCGACAGGGGCCCTGGCTAGCAATCAGCCCCAGCATTTT; CDR3aa: CSAATGALASNQPQHF
d_gene: .; v_gene: TRBV29-1; j_gene: TRBJ1-2; abundance: many; CDR3nt: TGCAGCGTCAACAAACAGGGAGACTATGGCTACACCTTC; CDR3aa: CSVNKQGDYGYTF
d_gene: .; v_gene: TRBV5-6; j_gene: TRBJ1-1; abundance: .; CDR3nt: TGTGCCAGCAGCTTCGGAGCGACAGTCAACACTGAAGCTTTCTTT; CDR3aa: CASSFGATVNTEAFF
d_gene: .; v_gene: TRBV10-3; j_gene: TRBJ2-2; abundance: few; CDR3nt: TGTGCCATCAGTGGGTCCACCGGGGAGCTGTTTTTT; CDR3aa: CAISGSTGELFF
d_gene: TRBD2; v_gene: TRBV20-1; j_gene: TRBJ2-1; abundance: many; CDR3nt: TGCAGTGCTAGAGATGTGGTAGCGGGAGTCGATGAGCAGTTCTTC; CDR3aa: CSARDVVAGVDEQFF
d_gene: TRBD2; v_gene: TRBV7-8; j_gene: TRBJ2-7; abundance: .; CDR3nt: TGTGCCAGCAGCTGGACTAGCGGGAGCCACGAGCAGTACTTC; CDR3aa: CASSWTSGSHEQYF
d_gene: .; v_gene: TRBV18; j_gene: TRBJ1-1; abundance: .; CDR3nt: TGTGCCAGCTCACCGAGCCTTACAGGGAACACTGAAGCTTTCTTT; CDR3aa: CASSPSLTGNTEAFF
d_gene: .; v_gene: TRBV11-2; j_gene: TRBJ2-1; abundance: few; CDR3nt: TGTGCCAGCAGCCAGGGTCCGGAGGGGAATGAGCAGTTCTTC; CDR3aa: CASSQGPEGNEQFF
d_gene: .; v_gene: TRBV7-2; j_gene: TRBJ2-7; abundance: few; CDR3nt: TGTGCCAGCAGCCCGGCTCCTTACGAGCAGTACTTC; CDR3aa: CASSPAPYEQYF
d_gene: TRBD1; v_gene: TRBV12-3/TRBV12-4; j_gene: TRBJ2-2; abundance: few; CDR3nt: TGTGCCAGCAATTTTATAGCAGGGGGACGGGAGCTGTTTTTT; CDR3aa: CASNFIAGGRELFF
d_gene: .; v_gene: TRBV21-1; j_gene: TRBJ1-6; abundance: few; CDR3nt: TGTGCCAGCAGCACTTGGACAGGGGGAACAGATTCACCCCTCCACTTT; CDR3aa: CASSTWTGGTDSPLHF
d_gene: TRBD1; v_gene: TRBV20-1; j_gene: TRBJ2-3; abundance: .; CDR3nt: TGCAGTCCGGGACAGCCCACAGATACGCAGTATTTT; CDR3aa: CSPGQPTDTQYF
d_gene: .; v_gene: TRBV7-6; j_gene: TRBJ2-5; abundance: .; CDR3nt: TGTGCCAGCAGCACCCGACCAGGGGAGACCCAGTACTTC; CDR3aa: CASSTRPGETQYF
d_gene: .; v_gene: TRBV6-2/TRBV6-3; j_gene: TRBJ2-1; abundance: .; CDR3nt: TGTGCCAGCAGTTACTCAGGTGACAATGAGCAGTTCTTC; CDR3aa: CASSYSGDNEQFF